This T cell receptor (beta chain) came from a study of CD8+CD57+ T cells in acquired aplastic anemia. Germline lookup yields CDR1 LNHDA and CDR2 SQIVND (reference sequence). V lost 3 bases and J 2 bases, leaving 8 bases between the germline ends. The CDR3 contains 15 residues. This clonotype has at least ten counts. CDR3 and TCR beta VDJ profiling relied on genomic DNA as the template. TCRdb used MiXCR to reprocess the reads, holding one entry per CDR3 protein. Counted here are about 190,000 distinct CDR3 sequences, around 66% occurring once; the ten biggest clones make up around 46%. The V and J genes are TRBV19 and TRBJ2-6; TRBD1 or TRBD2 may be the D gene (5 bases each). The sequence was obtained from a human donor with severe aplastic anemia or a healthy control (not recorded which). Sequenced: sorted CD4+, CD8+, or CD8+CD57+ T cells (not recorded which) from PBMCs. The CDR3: CASSIMGAGANVLTF. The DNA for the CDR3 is TGTGCCAGTAGTATTATGGGGGCTGGGGCCAACGTCCTGACTTTC.